This T cell receptor (beta chain) derives from a study of blood T cell repertoires in COVID-19. Turning to the study itself: Two negative PCRs, clearance, or symptom resolution were required of recovered Cohort 3 donors.

Participants had their cohort set by participant-reported clinical history. CDR3 length: 15 residues. Trimming stripped 0 bases from V and 3 bases from J, with 12 bases between. In germline, CDR1 is SGHRS, CDR2 YFSETQ. The protocol was immunoSEQ multiplex PCR, while the TCRdb copy is restricted to in-frame clones and leaves out a portion. This table has roughly 150,000 clones, roughly 85% appearing once. The material sequenced was PBMCs or T cells enriched from blood (not recorded which). The chain has TRBV5-1 and TRBJ1-2, with D uncertain. This TCR came from a woman in her 70s in a cohort exposed to, infected with or recovered from COVID-19 (not recorded which). CDR3 DNA sequence: TGCGCCAGCAGCTTGGACGTAGCCCGGCACTATGGCTACACCTTC. Encoded protein: CASSLDVARHYGYTF.